This T cell receptor beta chain is drawn from a study of T cells in Graves' hyperthyroidism and ophthalmopathy. V was trimmed by 5 bases and J by 6 bases, leaving 21 bases between them. This CDR3 region has 16 residues. Per the germline V gene, CDR1 is SEHNR and CDR2 is FQNEAQ (reference sequence). There were TCR beta CDR3 regions amplified from RNA transcripts. Initially, a first-round RT-PCR of the TCR CDR3 employed the HTBI primer set. A single record per CDR3 protein comes from TCRdb applying MiXCR to the multiplex PCR reads. The data show about 500,000 distinct CDR3 sequences, approximately 15% seen once. There are many counts of this clonotype.

This TCR was sampled from a woman younger than 35 with Graves' hyperthyroidism. The sample was blood. The chain employs TRBV7-9 and TRBJ2-3; D is unclear. CDR3 loop: CASSNSLATHGDTQYF. The CDR3 DNA sequence: TGTGCCAGCAGCAACTCCTTGGCAACCCACGGGGATACGCAGTATTTT.